The TCR beta chain described here comes from a study of cytomegalovirus exposure and HLA in healthy donors. As for the donors, each was a healthy bone marrow donor. Both 60 Vbeta primers and 13 Jbeta primers went into the PCR. Repertoires were generated with immunoSEQ multiplex PCR, while TCRdb's copy carries only in-frame clones and drops some. The sample holds some 120,000 clones, more than 80% seen once. CDR3 size: 16 residues. Germline CDR1 reads MGHDK; CDR2 reads SYGVNS. J gave up 5 bases and V 1 base, and 8 bases lay outside the gene matches. The origin of this receptor is a man aged 35 to 55 in good health and CMV-seronegative. Sequenced: PBMCs. This chain uses TRBV25-1 with TRBJ1-5; 7 positions match TRBD1. The CDR3 is CASSEWRQGDHQPQHF. The CDR3 bases are TGTGCCAGCAGTGAATGGCGGCAGGGGGATCATCAGCCCCAGCATTTT.